The clone carrying this T cell receptor (beta chain) was detected a few times. Its cognate antigen is unknown. The sample's time point: persistent/refractory GD, antithyroid drugs over 5 years with positive TRAb. PBMC RNA served as the TCR library source. Germline CDR1 reads SEHNR; CDR2 reads FQNEAQ (reference sequence). V lost 3 bases and J lost 3; bases outside the gene matches: 8. The CDR3 covers 16 residues. Combining iRepertoire HTBI primers with Arm-PCR of CDR3 regions, the authors built TCR beta libraries. TCRdb reprocessed the multiplex PCR reads with MiXCR, giving one entry per CDR3 protein. The sample has approximately 400,000 distinct CDR3 sequences; around 21% are singletons. The data were obtained in a study of regulatory T cells in long-lasting Graves disease. Turning to the study itself: Persistence in Graves' disease required over 5 years of antithyroid drugs plus positive TSH receptor antibodies.

Study-wide points: Blood alone, not thyroid tissue, was studied. Persistent cases favored TRBV28, TRBJ1-2 and TRBJ2-5.

Sequenced material: peripheral blood mononuclear cells (PBMCs), taken when the disease was refractory, from a patient treated with antithyroid drugs. The chain employs TRBV7-9 and TRBJ2-7, with TRBD2 identical over 10 bases. This TCR came from a female donor with Graves disease. The CDR3 loop is CASSLGTSETLYEQYF. CDR3 nucleotides: TGTGCCAGCAGCTTGGGGACTAGCGAGACCCTCTACGAGCAGTACTTC. Variable domain in full (rest from reference TRBV7-9 and TRBJ2-7): DTGVSQNPRHKITKRGQNVTFRCDPISEHNRLYWYRQTLGQGPEFLTYFQNEAQLEKSRLLSDRFSAERPKGSFSTLEIQRTEQGDSAMYLCASSLGTSETLYEQYFGPGTRLTVT.